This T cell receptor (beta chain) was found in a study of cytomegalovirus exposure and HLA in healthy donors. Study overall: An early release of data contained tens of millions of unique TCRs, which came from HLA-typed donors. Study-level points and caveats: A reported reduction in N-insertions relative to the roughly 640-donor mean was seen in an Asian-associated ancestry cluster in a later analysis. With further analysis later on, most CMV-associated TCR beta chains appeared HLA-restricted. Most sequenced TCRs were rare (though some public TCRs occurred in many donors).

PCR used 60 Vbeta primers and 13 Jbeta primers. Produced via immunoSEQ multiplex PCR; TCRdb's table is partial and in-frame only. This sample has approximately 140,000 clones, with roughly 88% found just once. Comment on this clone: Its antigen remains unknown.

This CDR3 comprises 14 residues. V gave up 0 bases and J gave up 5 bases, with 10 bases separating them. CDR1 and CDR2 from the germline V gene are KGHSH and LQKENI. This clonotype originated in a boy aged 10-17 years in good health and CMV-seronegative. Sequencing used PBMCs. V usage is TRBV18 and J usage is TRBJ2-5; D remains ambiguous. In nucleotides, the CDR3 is TGTGCCAGCTCACCACCGGCAATCAGGGAGACCCAGTACTTC. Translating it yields CASSPPAIRETQYF. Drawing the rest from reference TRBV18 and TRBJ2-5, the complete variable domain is NAGVMQNPRHLVRRRGQEARLRCSPMKGHSHVYWYRQLPEEGLKFMVYLQKENIIDESGMPKERFSAEFPKEGPSILRIQQVVRGDSAAYFCASSPPAIRETQYFGPGTRLLVL.